The 22 T cell receptor beta chains presented below share a single source sample, sequenced in a study of human T cells and chemical hapten exposure. Time point of the sample: healthy volunteer bleed at 2 weeks. Unseparated into fractions, whole blood served as the source from which total RNA was extracted. TCRdb re-derived calls from the RACE reads in MiXCR, one entry per CDR3 protein. The sample holds some 90,000 distinct CDR3 sequences, just under 9% seen once. The specimen sequenced was whole blood. The receptors originated from a female donor in good health. Some clones in this sample may be carry-over from other donors' samples.

This clonotype was picked up many times. The chain is built from TRBV7-7 and TRBJ2-1; 7 bases match TRBD2. Trimming removed 1 base from V and 5 bases from J; junction bases left unmatched: 8. The germline V gene has CDR1 SSHAT and CDR2 FNYEAQ (reference sequence). The CDR3 covers 16 residues. The CDR3 sequence: CASSLEPSGNNNEQFF. For the CDR3, the DNA is TGTGCCAGCAGCTTAGAACCCAGCGGGAATAACAATGAGCAGTTCTTC. The full variable domain, with the rest looked up from reference TRBV7-7 and TRBJ2-1, is GAGVSQSPRYKVTKRGQDVTLRCDPISSHATLYWYQQALGQGPEFLTYFNYEAQPDKSGLPSDRFSAERPEGSISTLTIQRTEQRDSAMYRCASSLEPSGNNNEQFFGPGTRLTVL.

This clonotype was recorded many times. The chain employs TRBV20-1 and TRBJ2-2; 9 nucleotides agree with TRBD1. Germline values: CDR1 DFQATT, CDR2 SNEGSKA (reference sequence). Trimming removed 2 bases from V and 1 base from J; junction bases left unmatched: 5. The CDR3 sequence is 16 residues long. CDR3 DNA: TGCAGTGCTAGAAGGGCGGGACAGGGGAACACCGGGGAGCTGTTTTTT. Residues: CSARRAGQGNTGELFF.

V gene TRBV28 combines with J gene TRBJ2-4, with a possible D match to TRBD2 (6 bases). This CDR3 contains 12 residues. Trimming pared 6 bases from V and 6 bases from J, leaving 9 bases between. The V gene's germline CDR1 is MDHEN and CDR2 SYDVKM. DNA for the CDR3: TGTGCCAGCAGGCCCGGGAGAAACATTCAGTACTTC. Translation gives CASRPGRNIQYF. Full variable domain (remainder filled in from reference TRBV28 and TRBJ2-4): DVKVTQSSRYLVKRTGEKVFLECVQDMDHENMFWYRQDPGLGLRLIYFSYDVKMKEKGDIPEGYSVSREKKERFSLILESASTNQTSMYLCASRPGRNIQYFGAGTRLSVL.

The chain joins TRBV29-1 to TRBJ2-7; D is possibly TRBD1 (6 bases). The CDR3 loop spans 13 amino acids. Trimming stripped 7 bases from V and 4 bases from J, with 17 bases between. Germline V gene data show CDR1 as SQVTM and CDR2 as ANQGSEA. CDR3 residues: CSASQGPFYEQYF. The DNA of the CDR3 is TGCAGCGCCTCACAGGGACCCTTTTACGAGCAGTACTTC.

The chain is built from TRBV4-2 and TRBJ1-4; 7 bases map to TRBD1. The junction had 8 bases not matched to a gene; V was cut back by 6 bases and J by 7 bases. In germline, CDR1 is LGHNA, CDR2 YNFKEQ. This CDR3 is 14 amino acids long. The CDR3 DNA is TGTGCCAGCAGTCTCGACAGGGCTATTGAAAAACTGTTTTTT. Its translation is CASSLDRAIEKLFF.

Many counts were recorded for this clonotype. The chain uses TRBV28 and TRBJ1-2; 7 positions agree with TRBD1. The CDR3 totals 14 residues. Germline lookup yields CDR1 MDHEN and CDR2 SYDVKM. The J segment lost 4 bases and the V segment lost 3 bases, leaving 5 bases of the junction unmatched. CDR3 sequence reads: CASSFLTGIYGYTF. CDR3 in DNA: TGTGCCAGCAGTTTTCTGACAGGGATCTATGGCTACACCTTC.

This clonotype showed up many times. The rearrangement links TRBV6-1 to TRBJ2-1; possibly TRBD2 for D (6 bases). This CDR3 is 15 amino acids long. Germline CDR1 and CDR2: MNHNS and SASEGT. V was trimmed by 7 bases and J by 4 bases, leaving 17 bases between them. DNA for the CDR3: TGTGCCAGCACCAACCGGGACTTACAATACAATGAGCAGTTCTTC. Translation: CASTNRDLQYNEQFF.

This clonotype was picked up many times. The CDR3 region has the DNA TGTGCCAGCAGCGACGACGACTCTTTGTTGAACACCATATATTTT. As protein: CASSDDDSLLNTIYF. The rearrangement uses TRBV7-9 and TRBJ1-3; no firm D call. Germline CDR1 reads SEHNR; CDR2 reads FQNEAQ (reference sequence). The CDR3 spans 15 residues. V was clipped by 5 bases and J by 7 bases, with 18 bases between them.

The table lists this clonotype with many counts. The V and J genes are TRBV2 and TRBJ2-7, with 12 nucleotides matching TRBD2. Germline trimming cut 6 bases from V and 1 base from J; bases unmatched to any gene: 1. The CDR3 contains 14 residues. Germline V gene sequence: CDR1 SNHLY, CDR2 FYNNEI. CDR3 region: CASRTSGSSYEQYF. CDR3 sequence (DNA): TGTGCCAGCAGGACTAGCGGGAGTTCCTACGAGCAGTACTTC.

The chain employs TRBV4-1 and TRBJ2-7; 7 nucleotides match TRBD1. Germline V gene sequence: CDR1 MGHRA, CDR2 YSYEKL. J gave up 1 base and V 0 bases, and 9 bases lay outside the gene matches. CDR3 length: 17 residues. The CDR3 here is CASSQDIYGTASYEQYF. The CDR3 bases are TGCGCCAGCAGCCAAGATATTTACGGGACAGCGTCCTACGAGCAGTACTTC.

This clonotype was seen at least ten times. The J gene is TRBJ2-3, the V gene TRBV29-1; the match to TRBD2 covers 10 bases. V lost 1 base to trimming and J lost 4 bases; unmatched junction nucleotides: 17. The CDR3 has 19 amino acids. Germline assignment: CDR1 SQVTM and CDR2 ANQGSEA. CDR3 bases: TGCAGCGTTGAAGGATACCAGGCAGAAGCGGGAGGGGCCCCAGATACGCAGTATTTT. This sequence encodes CSVEGYQAEAGGAPDTQYF.

This clonotype has just a few counts. The rearrangement links TRBV27 to TRBJ1-5, with 7 nucleotides matching TRBD1. Germline assignment: CDR1 MNHEY and CDR2 SMNVEV (reference sequence). The CDR3 sequence is 13 residues long. V was clipped by 9 bases and J by 2 bases; unmatched bases: 4. Here the CDR3 DNA reads TGTGCCAGTCAAGGACAGGGCAATCAGCCCCAGCATTTT. This translates into CASQGQGNQPQHF.

The chain is built from TRBV28 and TRBJ2-3; 8 bases map to TRBD2. Per the germline V gene, CDR1 is MDHEN and CDR2 is SYDVKM. The CDR3 has 15 amino acids. V lost 2 bases, J lost 5 bases, and 6 bases stayed unmatched. DNA of the CDR3: TGTGCCAGCAGTTTAGGGGTAGCGGGGAAAGATACGCAGTATTTT. It specifies CASSLGVAGKDTQYF. The variable domain in full, with the rest retrieved from reference TRBV28 and TRBJ2-3, is DVKVTQSSRYLVKRTGEKVFLECVQDMDHENMFWYRQDPGLGLRLIYFSYDVKMKEKGDIPEGYSVSREKKERFSLILESASTNQTSMYLCASSLGVAGKDTQYFGPGTRLTVL.

This clonotype was counted between two and nine times. V gene TRBV4-3 combines with J gene TRBJ1-5, with TRBD1 as a possible D gene (5 bases). The CDR3 spans 17 residues. The germline V and J ends were trimmed by 0 bases and 5 bases, with 17 bases remaining between them. The germline CDR1 and CDR2 sequences are LGHNA and YSLEER. The DNA for the CDR3 is TGCGCCAGCAGCCAAGATCCTGGGCAGGGAGTCCATCAGCCCCAGCATTTT. Residues: CASSQDPGQGVHQPQHF.

The genes are TRBV7-9 and TRBJ2-1, with D perhaps matching TRBD1 or TRBD2 (5 bases each). The V end was cut by 5 bases, the J end by 9 bases, with 11 bases between. CDR1 and CDR2 from the germline V gene are SEHNR and FQNEAQ (reference sequence). CDR3 length equals 12 residues. CDR3 sequence (DNA): TGTGCCAGCAGCATGTGTGGGACTGAGCAGTTCTTC. This sequence encodes CASSMCGTEQFF.

V and J are TRBV15 and TRBJ2-1; D call uncertain. CDR1 and CDR2 (germline): LNHNV, YYDKDF (reference sequence). The CDR3 spans 14 residues. Trimming removed 3 bases at V and 1 base at J, with 7 bases between. The CDR3 DNA follows: TGTGCCACCAGCAGCGCCGGGTCCTACAATGAGCAGTTCTTC. It codes for CATSSAGSYNEQFF.

The chain combines TRBV6-5 with TRBJ2-7; D may be TRBD2 (6 bases). The germline V gene encodes CDR1 MNHEY and CDR2 SVGAGI. V lost 2 bases, J lost 0 bases, and 11 bases lay in between. The CDR3 runs 15 residues. The CDR3 loop is CASSYQGGSSYEQYF. CDR3 sequence (DNA): TGTGCCAGCAGTTACCAAGGAGGGTCCTCCTACGAGCAGTACTTC.

This clonotype was picked up a small number of times. J is TRBJ2-5 and V is TRBV7-9; 11 nucleotides match TRBD1. CDR1 and CDR2 from the germline V gene are SEHNR and FQNEAQ (reference sequence). The CDR3 totals 14 residues. Losses at the gene ends were 4 bases for V and 5 bases for J; bases not matched to a gene: 3. The CDR3 sequence: CASSSGQGVETQYF. The CDR3 DNA sequence: TGTGCCAGCAGCTCGGGACAGGGGGTGGAGACCCAGTACTTC.

Note on this clonotype: A much larger clone sits a single nucleotide away, making a read error possible. This sequence joins TRBV6-6 and TRBJ1-6, with D possibly matching TRBD1 (5 bases). V shed 0 bases and J shed 7 bases, with 16 bases lying between them. The CDR3 extends over 17 amino acids. Germline loops: CDR1 MNHNY, CDR2 SVGAGI (reference sequence). The CDR3 is CASSYSRPGRENSPLHF. CDR3 DNA: TGTGCCAGCAGTTACTCCCGGCCAGGGAGAGAAAATTCACCCCTCCACTTT.

CDR3 sequence: CASSLVPAGEYPNTDTQYF. CDR3 coding DNA: TGTGCCAGCAGTTTAGTTCCAGCGGGAGAATATCCTAACACAGATACGCAGTATTTT. The V and J genes are TRBV12-3 or TRBV12-4 and TRBJ2-3; 8 bases are shared with TRBD2. V lost 1 base and J lost 2; bases outside the gene matches: 14. CDR3 length: 19 amino acids.

This clonotype was seen repeatedly, ten times or more. V and J are TRBV9 and TRBJ2-7; weak D call: TRBD2 (5 bases). V was cut by 4 bases and J by 7 bases, with 21 bases left in between. The V gene's germline CDR1 is SGDLS and CDR2 YYNGEE. This CDR3 has 15 amino acids. CDR3 bases: TGTGCCAGCAGCTCCATCGACGGGGAGAGATGGGAGCAGTACTTC. As protein: CASSSIDGERWEQYF.

The chain employs TRBV28 and TRBJ1-5, with unresolved D. CDR1 is MDHEN, CDR2 SYDVKM, per germline. This CDR3 has 14 amino acids. The V and J ends lost 5 bases and 7 bases respectively, with 15 bases between them. In DNA, the CDR3 is TGTGCCAGCAGTCAGGAGTCCAGAACCCAGCCCCAGCATTTT. As protein: CASSQESRTQPQHF.